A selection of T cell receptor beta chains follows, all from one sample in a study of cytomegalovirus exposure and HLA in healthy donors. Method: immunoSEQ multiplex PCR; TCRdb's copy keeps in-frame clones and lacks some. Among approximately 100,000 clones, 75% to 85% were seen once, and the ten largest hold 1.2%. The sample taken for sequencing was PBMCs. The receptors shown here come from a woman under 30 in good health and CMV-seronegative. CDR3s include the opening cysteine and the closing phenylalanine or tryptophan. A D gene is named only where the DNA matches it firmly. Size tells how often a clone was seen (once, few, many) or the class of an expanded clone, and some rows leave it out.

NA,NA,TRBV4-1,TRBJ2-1,CASSQSSGIGDEQFF,TGCGCCAGCAGCCAATCGTCGGGAATAGGCGATGAGCAGTTCTTC
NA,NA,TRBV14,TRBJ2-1,CASSGTSPYNEQFF,TGTGCCAGCAGCGGGACTTCCCCCTACAATGAGCAGTTCTTC
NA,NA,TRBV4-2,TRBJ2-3,CASSQAALGLLAWTDTQYF,TGTGCCAGCAGCCAAGCAGCCCTTGGGCTACTAGCTTGGACAGATACGCAGTATTTT
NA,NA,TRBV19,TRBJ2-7,CASSKRGSNEQYF,TGTGCCAGTAGTAAACGGGGTTCTAACGAGCAGTACTTC
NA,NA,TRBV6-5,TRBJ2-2,CASSVTQGAGELFF,TGTGCCAGCAGCGTAACACAGGGCGCCGGGGAGCTGTTTTTT
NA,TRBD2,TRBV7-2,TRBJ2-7,CASSARTSGRASEQYF,TGTGCCAGCAGCGCGCGGACTAGCGGGAGGGCCTCCGAGCAGTACTTC
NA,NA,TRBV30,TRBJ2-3,CAWSVRLADTQYF,TGTGCCTGGAGTGTACGCCTAGCTGATACGCAGTATTTT
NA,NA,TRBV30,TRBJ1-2,CAWSAYDNPGVTF,TGTGCCTGGAGTGCCTATGATAACCCAGGGGTAACCTTC
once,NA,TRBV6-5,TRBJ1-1,CASSYPAGGTNTEAFF,TGTGCCAGCAGTTACCCGGCGGGAGGAACGAACACTGAAGCTTTCTTT
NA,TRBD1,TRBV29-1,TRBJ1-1,CSVDGRQGRAAFF,TGCAGCGTTGATGGGAGACAGGGTCGCGCGGCTTTCTTT
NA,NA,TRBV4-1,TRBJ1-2,CASSQAEAGLRGYTF,TGCGCCAGCAGCCAAGCAGAGGCGGGGCTGAGGGGCTACACCTTC
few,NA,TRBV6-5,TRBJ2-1,CASSYEENNEQFF,TGTGCCAGCAGTTACGAGGAAAACAATGAGCAGTTCTTC
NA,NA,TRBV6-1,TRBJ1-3,CASSEIGRVDSGNTIYF,TGTGCCAGCAGTGAAATAGGGAGGGTAGATTCTGGAAACACCATATATTTT
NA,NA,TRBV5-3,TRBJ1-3,CARSREGQRPGNTIYF,TGTGCCAGAAGCCGGGAAGGTCAGCGCCCTGGAAACACCATATATTTT
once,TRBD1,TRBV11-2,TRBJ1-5,CASSSSRDSAFQHF,TGTGCCAGCAGCTCAAGCCGGGACAGTGCGTTCCAGCATTTT
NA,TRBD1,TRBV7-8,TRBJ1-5,CASSDTGDNQPQHF,TGTGCCAGCAGCGATACAGGGGACAATCAGCCCCAGCATTTT
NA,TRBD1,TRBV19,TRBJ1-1,CASSIVPGQGATEAFF,TGTGCCAGTAGTATAGTCCCCGGACAGGGGGCAACTGAAGCTTTCTTT
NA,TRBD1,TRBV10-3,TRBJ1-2,CAISAGQVVNYGYTF,TGTGCCATCAGTGCCGGACAGGTCGTAAACTATGGCTACACCTTC
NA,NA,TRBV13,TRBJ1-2,CASSLNLDYGYTF,TGTGCCAGCAGCTTAAATTTAGACTATGGCTACACCTTC
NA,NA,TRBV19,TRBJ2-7,CASSYRVAYEQYF,TGTGCCAGTAGCTACAGGGTCGCCTACGAGCAGTACTTC
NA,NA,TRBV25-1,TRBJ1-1,CASSDAGGKGTEAFF,TGTGCCAGCAGTGACGCTGGGGGCAAGGGCACTGAAGCTTTCTTT
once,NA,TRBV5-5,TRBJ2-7,CASSLTDGAYEQYF,TGTGCCAGCAGCTTGACCGACGGAGCATACGAGCAGTACTTC
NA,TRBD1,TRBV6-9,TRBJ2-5,CASSYSPGGETQYF,TGTGCCAGCAGTTATTCGCCAGGGGGAGAGACCCAGTACTTC
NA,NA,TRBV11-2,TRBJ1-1,CASSSGRSIDTEAFF,TGTGCCAGCAGCTCAGGGAGGAGTATTGACACTGAAGCTTTCTTT
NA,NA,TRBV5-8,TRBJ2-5,CASSSSSWGLETQYF,TGTGCCAGCAGCTCGAGTTCTTGGGGGCTCGAGACCCAGTACTTC
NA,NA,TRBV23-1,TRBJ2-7,CASSQSEEGTASSYEQYF,TGCGCCAGCAGTCAATCGGAGGAGGGGACAGCCTCCTCCTACGAGCAGTACTTC
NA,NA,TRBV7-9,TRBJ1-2,CASSPEAAYGYTF,TGTGCCAGCAGCCCCGAGGCAGCCTATGGCTACACCTTC
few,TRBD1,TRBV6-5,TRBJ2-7,CASSTGQPSVEQYF,TGTGCCAGCAGTACGGGACAGCCCTCGGTCGAGCAGTACTTC
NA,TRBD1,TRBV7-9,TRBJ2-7,CASSRQGQRYEQYF,TGTGCCAGCAGCCGTCAGGGACAGCGCTACGAGCAGTACTTC
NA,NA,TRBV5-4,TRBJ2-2,CASSIQGGTGELFF,TGTGCCAGCAGCATTCAGGGGGGCACCGGGGAGCTGTTTTTT
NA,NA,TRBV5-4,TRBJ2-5,CASSPTSNQETQYF,TGTGCCAGCAGCCCTACTAGCAACCAAGAGACCCAGTACTTC
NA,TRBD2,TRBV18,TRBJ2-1,CASSPNTGTSGGSSYNEQFF,TGTGCCAGCTCGCCTAATACGGGGACTAGCGGGGGCTCCTCCTACAATGAGCAGTTCTTC
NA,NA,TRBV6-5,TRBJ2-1,CASSYSQGAGNEQFF,TGTGCCAGCAGTTACTCGCAGGGCGCGGGGAATGAGCAGTTCTTC
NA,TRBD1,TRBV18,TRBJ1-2,CASSQSGQGSGNGYTF,TGTGCCAGCTCACAGAGCGGACAGGGGAGCGGGAATGGCTACACCTTC
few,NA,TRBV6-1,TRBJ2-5,CASSVRWRDQETQYF,TGTGCCAGCAGTGTACGTTGGCGGGACCAAGAGACCCAGTACTTC
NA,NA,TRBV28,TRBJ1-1,CASLLKRVKNTEAFF,TGTGCCAGTTTGCTCAAGCGCGTCAAGAACACTGAAGCTTTCTTT
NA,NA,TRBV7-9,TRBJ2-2,CASSPSTGELFF,TGTGCCAGCAGCCCCAGCACCGGGGAGCTGTTTTTT
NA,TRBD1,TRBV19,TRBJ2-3,CASRMTGTVMGDTQYF,TGTGCCAGTAGGATGACCGGGACAGTCATGGGAGATACGCAGTATTTT
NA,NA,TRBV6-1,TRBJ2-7,CASSEQQGGSYEQYF,TGTGCCAGCAGTGAACAGCAGGGGGGCTCCTACGAGCAGTACTTC
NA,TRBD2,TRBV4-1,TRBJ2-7,CASSQEGLAGGYEQYF,TGCGCCAGCAGCCAAGAGGGACTAGCGGGAGGGTACGAGCAGTACTTC
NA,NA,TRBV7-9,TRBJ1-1,CASSLPGIEAFF,TGTGCCAGCAGCTTACCCGGGATCGAAGCTTTCTTT
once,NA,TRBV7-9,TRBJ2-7,CASSLSGATYEQYF,TGTGCCAGCAGCTTAAGTGGAGCCACCTACGAGCAGTACTTC
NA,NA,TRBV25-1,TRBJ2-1,CASSESQGTFYNEQFF,TGTGCCAGCAGTGAGTCACAGGGAACCTTCTACAATGAGCAGTTCTTC
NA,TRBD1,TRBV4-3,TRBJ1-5,CASSKDPPGGGGQPQHF,TGCGCCAGCAGCAAAGATCCCCCAGGGGGCGGGGGTCAGCCCCAGCATTTT
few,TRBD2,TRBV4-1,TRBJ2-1,CASSHVAGGPYNEQFF,TGCGCCAGCAGCCACGTAGCGGGAGGGCCCTACAATGAGCAGTTCTTC
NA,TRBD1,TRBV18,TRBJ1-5,CASPHTFAGTGDQPQHF,TGTGCCAGCCCACACACGTTTGCCGGGACAGGGGATCAGCCCCAGCATTTT
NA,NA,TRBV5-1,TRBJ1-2,CASSQIVDSLLYGYTF,TGCGCCAGCAGCCAGATCGTCGACAGTCTTCTGTATGGCTACACCTTC
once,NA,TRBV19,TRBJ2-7,CASSRPGGYEQYF,TGTGCCAGTAGCCGCCCTGGGGGGTACGAGCAGTACTTC
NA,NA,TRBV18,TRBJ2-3,CASSETGPPTDTQYF,TGTGCCAGCTCAGAGACAGGCCCCCCCACAGATACGCAGTATTTT